The 6 T cell receptor beta chains reported below all come from one sample, sequenced in a study of blood T cells in healthy people across ages. Next came a second PCR, run for about 6 to 11 cycles, which used a sample-barcoded 5' primer along with a J-beta primer mix. Via MiXCR, TCRdb re-called the 5' RACE reads, giving one row per CDR3 protein. This sample has approximately 1,000,000 distinct CDR3 sequences; less than 45% occur once, and the top ten carry approximately 14%. Sequenced sample: blood. Receptors were obtained from a man between 18 and 29 years old in good health.

On this clonotype: Possible read error: a much larger clone is one base away. V usage is TRBV12-3 or TRBV12-4 and J usage is TRBJ2-3; 8 bases are a match to TRBD2. The length of the CDR3 is 13 residues. The V gene end was trimmed by 10 bases and the J gene end by 4 bases; junction bases not matched to a gene: 7. The CDR3 DNA sequence: TGTGCCACCGCCACGACTAGCGCAGATACGCAGTATTTT. Translation gives CATATTSADTQYF.

This clonotype occurred a few times. The V and J genes are TRBV12-3 or TRBV12-4 and TRBJ1-2, with TRBD1 matching 8 bases. The CDR3 consists of 16 residues. Losses at the gene ends were 5 bases for V and 2 bases for J; bases not matched to a gene: 10. The CDR3 protein is CASSPAHRGENYGYTF. Written as DNA, the CDR3 is TGTGCCAGCAGTCCCGCCCACAGGGGGGAAAACTATGGCTACACCTTC.

This clonotype showed up just a few times. The rearrangement links TRBV20-1 to TRBJ1-5; D is unresolved. CDR3 size: 12 residues. Germline lookup yields CDR1 DFQATT and CDR2 SNEGSKA (reference sequence). V was clipped by 3 bases and J by 4 bases, with 7 bases between them. CDR3 in amino acids: CSASRLNQPQHF. DNA of the CDR3: TGCAGTGCTAGTCGGTTAAATCAGCCCCAGCATTTT.

J is TRBJ2-3 and V is TRBV12-5; 7 positions match TRBD1. Germline V gene data show CDR1 as LGHNT and CDR2 as FRNRAP. This CDR3 region has 16 residues. With 3 bases clipped from V and 6 bases from J, the junction kept 12 bases outside the gene matches. The CDR3 sequence is CASGFFIQGLTDTQYF. CDR3 sequence (DNA): TGTGCTAGTGGTTTCTTTATACAGGGGTTGACGGATACGCAGTATTTT.

This clonotype was seen at least ten times. The chain uses TRBV27 and TRBJ2-5; D remains unclear. V was clipped by 1 base and J by 4 bases, with 7 bases between them. CDR1 and CDR2 from the germline V gene are MNHEY and SMNVEV (reference sequence). The CDR3 runs 13 residues. CDR3 loop: CASSLYGRETQYF. DNA for the CDR3: TGTGCCAGCAGTTTATACGGCAGAGAGACCCAGTACTTC.

The J gene is TRBJ2-3, the V gene TRBV12-3 or TRBV12-4; D gene uncertain. The CDR3 has 13 amino acids. The V end was cut by 6 bases, the J end by 1 base, with 8 bases between. The CDR3 coding sequence is TGTGCCAGCAGGCTAATAGGCACAGATACGCAGTATTTT. It yields the protein CASRLIGTDTQYF.